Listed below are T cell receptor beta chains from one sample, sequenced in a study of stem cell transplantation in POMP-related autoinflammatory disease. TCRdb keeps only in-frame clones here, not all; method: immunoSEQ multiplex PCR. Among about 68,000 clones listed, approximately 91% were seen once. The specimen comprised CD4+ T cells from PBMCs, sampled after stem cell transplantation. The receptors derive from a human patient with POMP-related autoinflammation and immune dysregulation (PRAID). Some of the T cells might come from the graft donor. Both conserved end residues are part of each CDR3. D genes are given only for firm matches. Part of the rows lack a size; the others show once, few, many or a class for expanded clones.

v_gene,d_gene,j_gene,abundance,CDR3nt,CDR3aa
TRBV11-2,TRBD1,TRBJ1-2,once,TGTGCCAGCAGCCCCGGGACAGGGTTTGGCTACACCTTC,CASSPGTGFGYTF
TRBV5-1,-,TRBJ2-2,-,TGCGCCAGCAGACCTGGAGGCCAGGACACCGGGGAGCTGTTTTTT,CASRPGGQDTGELFF
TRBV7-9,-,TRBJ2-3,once,TGTGCCAGCAGTATAGGCGGATCACCCACAGATACGCAGTATTTT,CASSIGGSPTDTQYF
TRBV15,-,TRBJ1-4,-,TGTGCCACCAGCAGAGAGGGATCAGCGGAAAAACTGTTTTTT,CATSREGSAEKLFF
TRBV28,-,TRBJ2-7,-,TGTGCCAGCAGCAACAGGTTCTCCTACGAGCAGTACTTC,CASSNRFSYEQYF
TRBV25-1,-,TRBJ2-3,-,TGTGCCAGCAGTGACATCGGGGGCTGGGGAGATACGCAGTATTTT,CASSDIGGWGDTQYF
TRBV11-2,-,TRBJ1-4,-,TGTGCCAGCAGCTCCAGTCTTGCAACTAATGAAAAACTGTTTTTT,CASSSSLATNEKLFF
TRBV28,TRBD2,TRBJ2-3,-,TGTGCCAGCAGTTCAGTTCTAGCGGGGGGTACAGCAGATACGCAGTATTTT,CASSSVLAGGTADTQYF
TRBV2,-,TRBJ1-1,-,TGTGCCAGCAGTGTGTCTGATATCATGAACACTGAAGCTTTCTTT,CASSVSDIMNTEAFF
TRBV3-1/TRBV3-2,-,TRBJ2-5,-,TGTGCCAGCAGCCAAGGGACGGAAGAGACCCAGTACTTC,CASSQGTEETQYF
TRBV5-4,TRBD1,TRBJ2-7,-,TGTGCCAGCAGCCTTCACAGGGGGAGCGAGCAGTACTTC,CASSLHRGSEQYF
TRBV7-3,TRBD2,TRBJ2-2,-,TGTGCCAGCAGCGCCGGAGCGGGGATCACCGGGGAGCTGTTTTTT,CASSAGAGITGELFF
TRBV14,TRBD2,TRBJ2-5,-,TGTGCCAGCAGCCAAGAATCCCGACTAGCGGAACGAGCGTGGTTCCAAGAGACCCAGTACTTC,CASSQESRLAERAWFQETQYF
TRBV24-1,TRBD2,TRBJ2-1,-,TGTGCCACCAGTGATCCAGGACTAGATTCTCGTGAGCAGTTCTTC,CATSDPGLDSREQFF
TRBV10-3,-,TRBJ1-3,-,TGTGCCATCAGTGGGAGGGAATACTCTGGAAACACCATATATTTT,CAISGREYSGNTIYF
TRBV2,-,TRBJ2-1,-,TGTGCCAGCAGTGTATCGTACAATGAGCAGTTCTTC,CASSVSYNEQFF
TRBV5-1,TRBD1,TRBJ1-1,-,TGCGCCAGCAGCCGGGCCGGACAGGAGGCTGAAGCTTTCTTT,CASSRAGQEAEAFF
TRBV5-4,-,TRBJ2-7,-,TGTGCCAGCAGCCTGGGACCCCAAAGCGAGCAGTACTTC,CASSLGPQSEQYF
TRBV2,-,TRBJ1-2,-,TGTGCCAGCAGTGAATTGGCAGCTAACTATGGCTACACCTTC,CASSELAANYGYTF
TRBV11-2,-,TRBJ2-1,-,TGTGCCAGCAGCTTAGATGCAATTCACGCGGCCCCCAGGGATGAGCAGTTCTTC,CASSLDAIHAAPRDEQFF
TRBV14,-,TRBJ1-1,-,TGTGCCAGCAGCCAATTCCGAGGGGGTACTGAAGCTTTCTTT,CASSQFRGGTEAFF
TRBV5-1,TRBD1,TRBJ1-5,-,TGCGCCAGCAGCTTGGACAGGGGGGATCAGCCCCAGCATTTT,CASSLDRGDQPQHF
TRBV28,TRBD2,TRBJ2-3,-,TGTGCCAGCAGACCTGGACTAGCGGCTAGCACAGATACGCAGTATTTT,CASRPGLAASTDTQYF
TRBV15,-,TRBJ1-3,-,TGTGCCACCAGCAGAGATTGGTACTCTGGAAACACCATATATTTT,CATSRDWYSGNTIYF
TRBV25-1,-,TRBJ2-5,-,TGTGCCAGCAGTGAGGCAGGGGTCCAAGAGACCCAGTACTTC,CASSEAGVQETQYF
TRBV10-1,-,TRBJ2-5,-,TGCGCCAGCAGTTCGGGAAACCAAGAGACCCAGTACTTC,CASSSGNQETQYF
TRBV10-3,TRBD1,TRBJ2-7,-,TGTGCCATCAGTCCCGGGACAGGGGCTTCCTACGAGCAGTACTTC,CAISPGTGASYEQYF
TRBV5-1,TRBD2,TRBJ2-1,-,TGCGCCAGCAGCTTGGTGGGTTGGGGTTTGACTAGCGCAACCTACAATGAGCAGTTCTTC,CASSLVGWGLTSATYNEQFF
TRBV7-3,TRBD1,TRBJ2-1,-,TGTGCCAGCAGCCCAACAATAATACGGACAGGGGGCTTAGGGAATGAGCAGTTCTTC,CASSPTIIRTGGLGNEQFF
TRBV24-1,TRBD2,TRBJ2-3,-,TGTGCCACCAGTGATTATAGCGGGAGTGCCACAGATACGCAGTATTTT,CATSDYSGSATDTQYF
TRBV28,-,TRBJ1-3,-,TGTGCCAGCAGTTCACAGGGAGGTGGAAACACCATATATTTT,CASSSQGGGNTIYF
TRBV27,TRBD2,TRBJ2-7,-,TGTGCCAGCAGGCGAGGTGGGACTAGCGGCTACGAGCAGTACTTC,CASRRGGTSGYEQYF
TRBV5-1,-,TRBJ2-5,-,TGCGCCAGCAGCTTGGTTGGGACACATGTATCCCAAGAGACCCAGTACTTC,CASSLVGTHVSQETQYF
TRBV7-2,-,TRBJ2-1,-,TGTGCCAGCAGCCCCGAGATAAGCAATGAGCAGTTCTTC,CASSPEISNEQFF
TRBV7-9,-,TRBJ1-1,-,TGTGCCAGCAGCTTCCGGCAATCCGGCGCTGAAGCTTTCTTT,CASSFRQSGAEAFF
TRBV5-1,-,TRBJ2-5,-,TGCGCCAGCAGCTTGGGAGGTGGAGAGACCCAGTACTTC,CASSLGGGETQYF
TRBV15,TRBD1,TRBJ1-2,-,TGTGCCACCAGCCCTTACCGGGACAGGGGTAGAAAGGACTACACCTTC,CATSPYRDRGRKDYTF
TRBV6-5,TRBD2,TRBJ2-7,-,TGTGCCAGCAGTAAGGGATCTAGCGGGAGTCTCGAGCAGTACTTC,CASSKGSSGSLEQYF
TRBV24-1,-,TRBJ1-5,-,TGTGCCACCAGTGATTTGGCCAGCAATCAGCCCCAGCATTTT,CATSDLASNQPQHF
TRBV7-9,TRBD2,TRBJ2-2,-,TGTGCCAGCAGCTTAGGACTAGCAGGGACCGGGGAGCTGTTTTTT,CASSLGLAGTGELFF
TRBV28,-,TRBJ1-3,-,TGTGCCAGCAGAAGACGAGGGTTCCGAACCTCTGGAAACACCATATATTTT,CASRRRGFRTSGNTIYF
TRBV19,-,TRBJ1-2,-,TGTGCCAGTAGCCGACAGTCTTCAGCTAACTATGGCTACACCTTC,CASSRQSSANYGYTF
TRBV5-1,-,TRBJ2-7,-,TGCGCCAGCAGCCCGGGGTCAACAGGTCAACGCGAGCAGTACTTC,CASSPGSTGQREQYF
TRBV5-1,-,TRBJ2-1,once,TGCGCCAGCAGCCCTAGGGGGGACTCCTACAATGAGCAGTTCTTC,CASSPRGDSYNEQFF
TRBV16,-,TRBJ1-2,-,TGTGCCAGCAGCCAATCCCGGGACAAACCCTATGGCTACACCTTC,CASSQSRDKPYGYTF
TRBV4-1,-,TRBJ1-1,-,TGCGCCAGCAGCCAAGAGAATGGGGGGAGGACTGAAGCTTTCTTT,CASSQENGGRTEAFF
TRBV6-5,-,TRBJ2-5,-,TGTGCCAGCAGTTACGCATCACGGGGGGCGTATGGGACCCAGTACTTC,CASSYASRGAYGTQYF
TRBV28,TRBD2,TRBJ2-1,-,TGTGCCAGCAGTTTATCTAGCGGGAGCTCCTACAATGAGCAGTTCTTC,CASSLSSGSSYNEQFF
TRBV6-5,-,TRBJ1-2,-,TGTGCCAGCAAATCCGGGCCCTACTATGGCTACACCTTC,CASKSGPYYGYTF